The present T cell receptor beta chain was sequenced within a study of T cells in Graves' hyperthyroidism and ophthalmopathy. RNA transcripts gave rise to amplified TCR beta CDR3 regions. HTBI primers were used for first-round RT-PCR of the TCR CDR3. TCRdb passed the multiplex PCR reads through MiXCR, listing each CDR3 protein once. The sample has fewer than 110,000 distinct CDR3 sequences; about 50% are singletons. Germline assignment: CDR1 SGHTA and CDR2 FQGNSA. This CDR3 is 16 amino acids long. V was shortened by 4 bases and J by 12 bases, with 25 bases between the two germline ends. Regarding this clonotype: What it binds is not known.

Whole-study results and caveats: Median prediction lead before ophthalmopathy onset was six to eight months with the model. In simple terms, a model built on 13 V-J features told ophthalmopathy apart from stable hyperthyroidism. Within blood appeared most thyroid clonotypes that had expanded above 0.001.

Diagnoses were established using clinical symptoms, serum thyroxine and TRAb, thyroid ultrasound and orbital computed tomography. The chain joins TRBV7-2 to TRBJ2-1; D is perhaps TRBD2 (5 bases). This TCR was recovered from a man aged 35 to 55 with Graves' hyperthyroidism. Source material: blood. The CDR3 sequence is CASSSTEGYEAHGQFF. CDR3 nucleotide sequence: TGTGCCAGCAGCTCAACCGAGGGATATGAAGCCCATGGGCAGTTCTTC.